These T cell receptor beta chains were read from a single sample in a study of blood T cell repertoires in COVID-19. The method was immunoSEQ multiplex PCR; TCRdb's version includes in-frame clones alone and lacks a portion of them. The sample consists of about 280,000 clones, roughly 86% of them appearing once. The sequenced material came from peripheral blood. The origin of the receptors is a woman aged 30 to 39 with COVID-19, enrolled during active disease. Both conserved end residues are part of each CDR3. The D gene is left open where the match is weak. Size is omitted from some rows. Given values are once, few, many or a class for expanded clones.

>TRBJ2-5|NA|NA|TRBV2
CASSRDNQETQYF
TGTGCCAGCAGTAGAGACAACCAAGAGACCCAGTACTTC
>TRBJ1-2|NA|few|TRBV6-5
CASTRARHGIYTF
TGTGCCAGCACCCGTGCCCGACACGGAATCTACACCTTC
>TRBJ1-6|NA|few|TRBV28
CASSEPRRDSPLHF
TGTGCCAGCAGTGAGCCCCGCCGCGATTCACCCCTCCACTTT
>TRBJ2-1|NA|NA|TRBV12-5
CASGLSTYDSYNEQFF
TGTGCTAGTGGTCTATCGACTTACGACTCCTACAATGAGCAGTTCTTC
>TRBJ2-1|TRBD2|NA|TRBV28
CASSQSIAGGERNEQFF
TGTGCCAGCAGCCAAAGTATAGCGGGAGGTGAGCGCAATGAGCAGTTCTTC
>TRBJ2-7|TRBD2|NA|TRBV2
CASKGLAGGPHEQYF
TGTGCCAGCAAAGGGCTAGCGGGAGGGCCCCACGAGCAGTACTTC
>TRBJ2-4|TRBD2|NA|TRBV6-5
CASGSLAGRWSIQYF
TGTGCCAGCGGATCCCTAGCGGGAAGGTGGAGCATTCAGTACTTC
>TRBJ2-7|TRBD1|NA|TRBV28
CASRGAGQDTYEQYF
TGTGCCAGCAGGGGCGCCGGACAGGACACCTACGAGCAGTACTTC
>TRBJ2-5|TRBD2|NA|TRBV10-1
CASSSGTSRETQYF
TGCGCCAGCAGCTCCGGGACTAGCAGGGAGACCCAGTACTTC
>TRBJ1-4|NA|NA|TRBV10-3
CAISDQTINEKLFF
TGTGCCATCAGTGACCAGACAATTAATGAAAAACTGTTTTTT
>TRBJ2-7|NA|NA|TRBV27
CASSPGDSWDEQYF
TGTGCCAGCAGCCCGGGGGATTCCTGGGACGAGCAGTACTTC
>TRBJ1-5|TRBD1|NA|TRBV6-5
CASSPTGGSNQPQHF
TGTGCCAGCAGCCCGACAGGGGGTAGCAATCAGCCCCAGCATTTT
>TRBJ1-6|TRBD1|few|TRBV7-3
CASSLAGGHNSPLHF
TGTGCCAGCAGCTTAGCAGGGGGACATAATTCACCCCTCCACTTT
>TRBJ1-2|NA|NA|TRBV5-1
CASSLSREGGYTF
TGCGCCAGCAGCTTGAGCAGGGAAGGCGGCTACACCTTC
>TRBJ2-1|NA|NA|TRBV11-2
CASSFRLVNEQFF
TGTGCCAGCAGCTTTAGACTAGTGAATGAGCAGTTCTTC
>TRBJ1-5|NA|few|TRBV14
CASSGGAGQPQHF
TGTGCCAGCAGCGGGGGGGCTGGTCAGCCCCAGCATTTT
>TRBJ1-3|NA|NA|TRBV10-1
CASSASSGNTIYF
TGCGCCAGCAGTGCCAGCTCTGGAAACACCATATATTTT
>TRBJ2-3|TRBD1|NA|TRBV2
CASRDRDVDTQYF
TGTGCCAGCAGGGACAGGGATGTGGATACGCAGTATTTT
>TRBJ2-3|TRBD2|NA|TRBV20-1
CSASPLAGLSDTQYF
TGCAGTGCTAGTCCCCTAGCGGGGTTGAGTGATACGCAGTATTTT
>TRBJ2-7|NA|NA|TRBV9
CASSVGTVPHEQYF
TGTGCCAGCAGCGTAGGGACAGTTCCCCACGAGCAGTACTTC
>TRBJ2-3|TRBD2|NA|TRBV6-6
CASTLSGSTDTQYF
TGTGCCAGCACCCTTAGCGGGAGCACAGATACGCAGTATTTT
>TRBJ2-7|NA|once|TRBV4-2
CASSPAGGLYEQYF
TGTGCCAGCAGCCCGGCCGGGGGGCTCTACGAGCAGTACTTC
>TRBJ2-7|TRBD2|NA|TRBV7-2
CASSLVAGAHNEQYF
TGTGCCAGCAGCTTAGTAGCGGGAGCGCACAACGAGCAGTACTTC
>TRBJ2-3|TRBD2|NA|TRBV20-1
CSASIASGSINTQYF
TGCAGTGCTAGTATTGCTAGCGGGAGTATAAATACGCAGTATTTT
>TRBJ1-2|TRBD1|few|TRBV9
CASSLQGARDGYTF
TGTGCCAGCAGCCTACAGGGGGCGCGGGATGGCTACACCTTC
>TRBJ2-5|NA|NA|TRBV19
CASSIVGAKETQYF
TGTGCCAGTAGTATCGTAGGGGCAAAAGAGACCCAGTACTTC
>TRBJ2-1|NA|NA|TRBV2
CASTELRVVSYNEQFF
TGTGCCAGCACAGAACTTCGGGTGGTCTCCTACAATGAGCAGTTCTTC